These 4 T cell receptor beta chains originate from one sample sequenced in a study of HIV-infected patients and healthy controls. cDNA was made from 500 ng RNA using alpha and beta constant primers. Alpha and beta chain libraries were made separately by chain-specific third strand synthesis with multiplexing indices. One entry per CDR3 protein, called by TCRdb with MiXCR from the 5' RACE reads. Of 8,100 or so distinct CDR3 sequences in the sample, more than 6.5% were seen once. Roughly three months, about 14 weeks, into antiretroviral therapy, follow-up blood was collected. All unsorted peripheral T cells were captured because whole blood was used without fractionation. This specimen was blood, taken during antiretroviral therapy. These receptors originate from an adult with HIV infection.

This clonotype was observed at least ten times. A library prepared for alpha chains yielded this beta chain as an off-target read; its size is of little meaning. The rearrangement links TRBV11-2 to TRBJ2-7, with D perhaps TRBD1 (6 bases). The CDR3 totals 12 residues. Trimming removed 4 bases from V and 4 bases from J, with 8 bases in between. Germline CDR1 is SGHAT and CDR2 is FQNNGV. CDR3 nucleotide sequence: TGTGCCAGCAGCTCCACAGGGTACGAGCAGTACTTC. Translated, it gives CASSSTGYEQYF.

This clonotype rates as medium-sized. This beta chain represents an off-target read in a library built for alpha chains; its size is of limited meaning. The chain joins TRBV7-6 to TRBJ2-7; TRBD2 is a possible D gene (5 bases). Germline lookup yields CDR1 SGHVS and CDR2 FNYEAQ. Trimming left V 6 bases short and J 7 bases short, with 19 bases between. This CDR3 region has 14 residues. Written as DNA, the CDR3 is TGTGCCAGCAGATCACTCGCTAGCCTCGGGGAGCAGTACTTC. This sequence encodes CASRSLASLGEQYF.

This clonotype was counted at least ten times. This beta chain is an off-target read within a library intended for alpha chains, so its frequency means little. The V call is TRBV3-1, the J call TRBJ2-1; D uncertain. This CDR3 comprises 13 residues. V shed 0 bases and J shed 6 bases, with 6 bases lying between them. Germline CDR1 LGHDT, CDR2 YNNKEL (reference sequence). Here the CDR3 reads CASSQDVGNEQFF. Here the CDR3 DNA reads TGTGCCAGCAGCCAAGATGTAGGCAATGAGCAGTTCTTC.

This clonotype was counted many times. The size of this beta chain means little, since it is a stray read in a library made for alpha chains. The V and J genes are TRBV6-5 and TRBJ2-1, with 11 bases lining up with TRBD1. CDR1 is MNHEY, CDR2 SVGAGI, per germline. This CDR3 has 14 amino acids. The V and J ends lost 7 bases and 7 bases, in that order; junction bases with no gene match: 6. The CDR3 region is CASTRTGGRNEQFF. CDR3 nucleotide sequence: TGTGCCAGCACCCGGACAGGGGGCCGTAATGAGCAGTTCTTC.